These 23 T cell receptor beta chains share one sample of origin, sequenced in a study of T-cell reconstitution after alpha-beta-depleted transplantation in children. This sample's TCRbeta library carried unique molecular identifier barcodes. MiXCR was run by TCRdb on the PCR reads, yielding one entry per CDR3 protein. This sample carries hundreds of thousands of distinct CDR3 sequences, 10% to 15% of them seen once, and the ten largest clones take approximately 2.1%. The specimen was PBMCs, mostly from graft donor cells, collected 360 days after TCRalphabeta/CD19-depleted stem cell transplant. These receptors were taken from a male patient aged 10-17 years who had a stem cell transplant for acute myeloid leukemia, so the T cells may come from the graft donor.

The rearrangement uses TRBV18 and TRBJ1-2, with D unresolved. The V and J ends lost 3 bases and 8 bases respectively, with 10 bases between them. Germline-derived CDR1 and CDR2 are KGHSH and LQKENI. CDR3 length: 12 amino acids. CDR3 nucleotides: TGTGCCAGCTCACCGCTCGAGGACGGCTACACCTTC. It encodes CASSPLEDGYTF.

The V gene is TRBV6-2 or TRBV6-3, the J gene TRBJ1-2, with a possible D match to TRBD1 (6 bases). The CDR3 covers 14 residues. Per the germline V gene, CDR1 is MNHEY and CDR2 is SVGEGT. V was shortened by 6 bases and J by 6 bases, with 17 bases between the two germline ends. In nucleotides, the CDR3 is TGTGCCAGCAGGACAGGACAGAAGCGGAATGGCTACACCTTC. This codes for CASRTGQKRNGYTF.

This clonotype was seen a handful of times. CDR3 residues: CSVLSRGETQYF. CDR3 DNA sequence: TGCAGCGTTTTATCCCGGGGTGAGACCCAGTACTTC. The rearrangement uses TRBV29-1 and TRBJ2-5; perhaps TRBD2 as D (5 bases). V was cut by 5 bases and J by 5 bases, with 12 bases left in between. CDR1 is SQVTM and CDR2 is ANQGSEA in the germline V gene. This CDR3 contains 12 residues.

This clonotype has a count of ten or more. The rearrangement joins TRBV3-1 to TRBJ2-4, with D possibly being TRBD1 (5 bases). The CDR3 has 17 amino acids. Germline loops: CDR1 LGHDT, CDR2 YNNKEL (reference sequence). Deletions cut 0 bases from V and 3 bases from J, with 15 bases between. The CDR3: CASSQERAGIDKNIQYF. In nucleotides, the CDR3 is TGTGCCAGCAGCCAAGAAAGGGCAGGGATAGACAAAAACATTCAGTACTTC. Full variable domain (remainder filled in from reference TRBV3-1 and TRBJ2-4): DTAVSQTPKYLVTQMGNDKSIKCEQNLGHDTMYWYKQDSKKFLKIMFSYNNKELIINETVPNRFSPKSPDKAHLNLHINSLELGDSAVYFCASSQERAGIDKNIQYFGAGTRLSVL.

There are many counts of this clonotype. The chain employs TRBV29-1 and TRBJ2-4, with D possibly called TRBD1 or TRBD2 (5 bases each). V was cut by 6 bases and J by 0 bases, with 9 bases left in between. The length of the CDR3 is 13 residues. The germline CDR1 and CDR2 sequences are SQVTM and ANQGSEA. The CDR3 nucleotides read TGCAGCGTCCCCGGGGCAGCCAAAAACATTCAGTACTTC. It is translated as CSVPGAAKNIQYF.

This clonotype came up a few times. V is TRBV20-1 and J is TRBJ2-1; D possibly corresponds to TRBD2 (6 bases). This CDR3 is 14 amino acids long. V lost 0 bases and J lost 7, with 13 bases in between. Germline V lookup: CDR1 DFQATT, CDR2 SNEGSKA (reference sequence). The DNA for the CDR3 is TGCAGTGCTAGAGATACGGGAGCCGGGAATGAGCAGTTCTTC. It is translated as CSARDTGAGNEQFF.

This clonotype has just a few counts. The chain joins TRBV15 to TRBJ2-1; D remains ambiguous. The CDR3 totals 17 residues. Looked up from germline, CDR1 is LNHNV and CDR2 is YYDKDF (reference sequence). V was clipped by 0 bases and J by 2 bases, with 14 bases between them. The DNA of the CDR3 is TGTGCCACCAGCAGAGAAGCGAAGGATTACCCCTACAATGAGCAGTTCTTC. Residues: CATSREAKDYPYNEQFF.

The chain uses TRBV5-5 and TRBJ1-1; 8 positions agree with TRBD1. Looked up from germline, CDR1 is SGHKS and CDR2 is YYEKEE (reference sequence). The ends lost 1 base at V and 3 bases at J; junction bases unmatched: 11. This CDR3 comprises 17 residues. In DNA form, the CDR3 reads TGTGCCAGCAGCTTGATCAGGGGGCGATCGGTGGACACTGAAGCTTTCTTT. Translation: CASSLIRGRSVDTEAFF. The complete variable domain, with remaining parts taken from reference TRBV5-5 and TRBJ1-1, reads DAGVTQSPTHLIKTRGQQVTLRCSPISGHKSVSWYQQVLGQGPQFIFQYYEKEERGRGNFPDRFSARQFPNYSSELNVNALLLGDSALYLCASSLIRGRSVDTEAFFGQGTRLTVV.

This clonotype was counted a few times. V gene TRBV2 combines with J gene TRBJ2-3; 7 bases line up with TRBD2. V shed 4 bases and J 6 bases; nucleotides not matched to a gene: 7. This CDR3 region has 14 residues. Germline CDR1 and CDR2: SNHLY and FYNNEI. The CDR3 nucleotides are TGTGCCAGCAGTGTTGGAGGGAGGGATGATACGCAGTATTTT. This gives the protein CASSVGGRDDTQYF.

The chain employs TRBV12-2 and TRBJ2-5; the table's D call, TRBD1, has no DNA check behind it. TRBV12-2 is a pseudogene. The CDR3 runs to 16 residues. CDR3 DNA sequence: TGTGCAAGTCGCCTAACCCGGGACAGGGGTGAGGAGACCCAGTACTTC. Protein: CASRLTRDRGEETQYF.

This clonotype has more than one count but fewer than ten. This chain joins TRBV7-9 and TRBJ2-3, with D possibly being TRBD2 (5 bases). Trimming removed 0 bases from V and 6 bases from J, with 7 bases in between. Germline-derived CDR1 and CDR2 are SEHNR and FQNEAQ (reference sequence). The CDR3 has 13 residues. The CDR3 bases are TGTGCCAGCAGCTTAGCGAGGGAGGATACGCAGTATTTT. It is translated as CASSLAREDTQYF.

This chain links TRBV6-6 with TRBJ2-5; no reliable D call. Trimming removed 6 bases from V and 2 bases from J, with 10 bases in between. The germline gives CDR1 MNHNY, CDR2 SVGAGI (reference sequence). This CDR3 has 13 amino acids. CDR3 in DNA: TGTGCCAGCAGCCCCGCGGAGCAAGAGACCCAGTACTTC. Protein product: CASSPAEQETQYF.

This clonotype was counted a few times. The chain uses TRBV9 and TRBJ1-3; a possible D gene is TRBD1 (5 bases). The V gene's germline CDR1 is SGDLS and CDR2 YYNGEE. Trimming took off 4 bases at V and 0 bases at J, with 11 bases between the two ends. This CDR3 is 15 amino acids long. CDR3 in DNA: TGTGCCAGCAGCTCGGGGACCTACTCTGGAAACACCATATATTTT. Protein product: CASSSGTYSGNTIYF.

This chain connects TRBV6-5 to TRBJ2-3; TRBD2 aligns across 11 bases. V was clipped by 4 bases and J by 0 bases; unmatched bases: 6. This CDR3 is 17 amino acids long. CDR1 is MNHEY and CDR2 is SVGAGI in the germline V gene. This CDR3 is CASSSVAGGVSTDTQYF. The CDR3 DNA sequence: TGTGCCAGCAGTTCCGTAGCGGGAGGGGTAAGCACAGATACGCAGTATTTT.

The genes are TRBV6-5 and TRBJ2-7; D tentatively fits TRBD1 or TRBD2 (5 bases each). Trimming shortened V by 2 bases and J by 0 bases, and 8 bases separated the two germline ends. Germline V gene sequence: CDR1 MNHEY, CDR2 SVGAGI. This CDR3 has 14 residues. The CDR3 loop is CASSYKGTSYEQYF. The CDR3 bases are TGTGCCAGCAGTTACAAGGGGACCTCCTACGAGCAGTACTTC.

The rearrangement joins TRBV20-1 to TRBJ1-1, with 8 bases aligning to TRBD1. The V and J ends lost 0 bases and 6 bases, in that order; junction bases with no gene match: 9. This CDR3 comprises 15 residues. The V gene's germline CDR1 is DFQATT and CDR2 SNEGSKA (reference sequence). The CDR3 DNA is TGCAGTGCTAGAGATAGGGCCAGGGGGCCTCCTGAAGCTTTCTTT. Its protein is CSARDRARGPPEAFF.

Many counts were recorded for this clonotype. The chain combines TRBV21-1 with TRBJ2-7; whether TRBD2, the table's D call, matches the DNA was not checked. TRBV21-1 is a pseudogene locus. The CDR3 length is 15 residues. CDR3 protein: CASSLKSRGSYEQYF. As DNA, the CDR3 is TGTGCCAGCAGCCTGAAGTCCCGCGGCTCCTACGAGCAGTACTTC.

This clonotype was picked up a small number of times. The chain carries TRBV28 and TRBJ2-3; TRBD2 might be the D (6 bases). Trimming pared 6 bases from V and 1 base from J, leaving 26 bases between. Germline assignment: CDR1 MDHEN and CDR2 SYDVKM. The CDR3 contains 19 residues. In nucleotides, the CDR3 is TGTGCCAGCAGCCTTCCCGAGGCAGGGACTTGGGGGGGCACAGATACGCAGTATTTT. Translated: CASSLPEAGTWGGTDTQYF.

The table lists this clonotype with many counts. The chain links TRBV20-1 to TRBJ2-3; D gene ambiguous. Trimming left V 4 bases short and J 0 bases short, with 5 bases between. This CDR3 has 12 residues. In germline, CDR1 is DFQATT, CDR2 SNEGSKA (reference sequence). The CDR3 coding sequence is TGCAGTGCTATGGAAAGCACAGATACGCAGTATTTT. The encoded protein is CSAMESTDTQYF.

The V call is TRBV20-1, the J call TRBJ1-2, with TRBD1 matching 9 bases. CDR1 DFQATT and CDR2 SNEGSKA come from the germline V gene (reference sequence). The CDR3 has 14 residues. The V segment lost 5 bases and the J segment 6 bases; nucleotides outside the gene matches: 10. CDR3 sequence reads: CSADLGQGGNGYTF. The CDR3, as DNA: TGCAGTGCTGACTTGGGACAGGGAGGAAATGGCTACACCTTC.

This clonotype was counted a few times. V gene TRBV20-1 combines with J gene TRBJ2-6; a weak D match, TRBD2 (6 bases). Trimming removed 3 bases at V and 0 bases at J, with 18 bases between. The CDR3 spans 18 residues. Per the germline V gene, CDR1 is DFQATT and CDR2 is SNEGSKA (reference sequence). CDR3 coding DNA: TGCAGTGCTAGGGTACCCCGGGAGTACTCCTCTGGGGCCAACGTCCTGACTTTC. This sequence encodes CSARVPREYSSGANVLTF.

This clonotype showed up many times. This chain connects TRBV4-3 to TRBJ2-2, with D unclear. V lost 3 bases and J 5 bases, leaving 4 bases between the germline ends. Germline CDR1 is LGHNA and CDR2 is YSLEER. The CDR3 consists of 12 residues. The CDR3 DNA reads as TGCGCCAGCAGCCATGTGACCGGGGAGCTGTTTTTT. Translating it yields CASSHVTGELFF.

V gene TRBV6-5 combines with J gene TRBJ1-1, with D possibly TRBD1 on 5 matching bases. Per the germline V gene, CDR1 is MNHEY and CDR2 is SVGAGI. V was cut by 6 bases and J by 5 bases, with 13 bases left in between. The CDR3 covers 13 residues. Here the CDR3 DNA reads TGTGCCAGCAGCCGAGGGGTCGGGACTGAAGCTTTCTTT. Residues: CASSRGVGTEAFF.